The source of this TCR beta chain is a study of somatic mutations in cytotoxic T cells in rheumatoid arthritis. Overall study: Blood samples of 30 ml were drawn from patients (in EDTA) right after diagnosis and before any treatment.

TCRdb keeps only in-frame clones here, not all; method: immunoSEQ multiplex PCR. The table shows about 3,600 clones, with approximately 80% occurring only once. V lost 4 bases, J lost 7 bases, and 17 bases lay in between. This CDR3 is 15 amino acids long. Looked up from germline, CDR1 is SGHAT and CDR2 is FQNNGV. Details on this clone: Its antigen is unidentified.

Study results and caveats: TRBV07 showed slight underrepresentation in rheumatoid arthritis patients, unadjusted for multiple comparisons. Among rheumatoid arthritis patients and age-matched healthy controls, CD8+ T-cell clonality was not significantly different.

The TCR comes from a man aged 40-50 years with rheumatoid arthritis. Material: CD8+ T cells sorted from blood. This chain joins TRBV11-2 and TRBJ2-1; D ambiguous. The CDR3 sequence: CASSWSTTLINEQFF. The CDR3 bases are TGTGCCAGCAGCTGGTCTACGACTCTTATTAATGAGCAGTTCTTC.